This T cell receptor (beta chain) comes out of a study of cytomegalovirus exposure and HLA in healthy donors. Broader study findings: The study put under 200 TCR beta chains on its list as cytomegalovirus-associated. V- and J-gene trimming in TCR beta was tied to a missense DCLRE1C variant by an analysis performed later.

The germline V gene has CDR1 MNHNY and CDR2 SVGAGI (reference sequence). This CDR3 has 16 residues. J gave up 5 bases and V 5 bases, and 7 bases lay outside the gene matches. Points on this clone: The antigen is undetermined.

The PCR ran on 60 Vbeta and 13 Jbeta primers. Sequenced by immunoSEQ multiplex PCR; TCRdb stores in-frame clones only, minus some. The sample lists some 150,000 clones, 82% occurring once. Sequenced sample: PBMCs. This receptor was taken from a male donor in good health and CMV-seronegative. V is TRBV6-6 and J is TRBJ2-2; TRBD2 matches at 11 bases. The CDR3: CASSRTRLAGTGELFF. In nucleotides, the CDR3 is TGTGCCAGCAGTCGAACCAGACTAGCGGGAACCGGGGAGCTGTTTTTT.